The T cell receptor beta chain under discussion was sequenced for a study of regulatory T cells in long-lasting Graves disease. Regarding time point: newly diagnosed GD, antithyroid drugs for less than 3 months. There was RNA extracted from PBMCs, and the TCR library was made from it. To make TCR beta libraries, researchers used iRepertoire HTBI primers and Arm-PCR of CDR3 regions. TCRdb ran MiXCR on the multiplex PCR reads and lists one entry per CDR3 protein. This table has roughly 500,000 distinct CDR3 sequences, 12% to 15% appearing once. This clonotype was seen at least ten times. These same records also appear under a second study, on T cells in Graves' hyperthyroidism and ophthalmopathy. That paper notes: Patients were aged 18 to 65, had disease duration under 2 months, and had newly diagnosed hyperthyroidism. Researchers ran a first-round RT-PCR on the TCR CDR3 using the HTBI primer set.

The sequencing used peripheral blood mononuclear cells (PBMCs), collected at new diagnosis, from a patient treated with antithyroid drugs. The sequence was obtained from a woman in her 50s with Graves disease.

The CDR3 region is CAIRGRLAPEQYF. The CDR3 nucleotides are TGTGCCATCAGGGGCCGGCTAGCGCCCGAGCAGTACTTC. J is TRBJ2-7 and V is TRBV6-1; D is tentatively TRBD1 or TRBD2 (6 bases each). The CDR3 loop spans 13 amino acids. Between the trimmed V and J ends, which lost 10 bases and 6 bases, there was a span of 19 bases. CDR1 is MNHNS and CDR2 is SASEGT in the germline V gene.